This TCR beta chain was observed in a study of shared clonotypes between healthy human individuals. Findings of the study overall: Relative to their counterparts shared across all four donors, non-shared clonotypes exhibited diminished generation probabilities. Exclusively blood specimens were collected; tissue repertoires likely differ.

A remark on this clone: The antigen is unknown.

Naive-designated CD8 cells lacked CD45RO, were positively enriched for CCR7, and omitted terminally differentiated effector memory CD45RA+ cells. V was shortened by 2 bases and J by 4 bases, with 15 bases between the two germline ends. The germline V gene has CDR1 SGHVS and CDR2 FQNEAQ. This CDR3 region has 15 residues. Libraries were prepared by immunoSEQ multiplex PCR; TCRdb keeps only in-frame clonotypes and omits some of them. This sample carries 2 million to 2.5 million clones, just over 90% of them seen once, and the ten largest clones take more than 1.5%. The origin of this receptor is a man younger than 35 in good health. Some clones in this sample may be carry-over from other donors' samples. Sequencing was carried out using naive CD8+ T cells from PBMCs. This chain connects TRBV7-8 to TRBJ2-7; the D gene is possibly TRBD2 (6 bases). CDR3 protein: CASSLLGLARYEQYF. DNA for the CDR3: TGTGCCAGCAGCTTACTGGGACTGGCCCGATACGAGCAGTACTTC. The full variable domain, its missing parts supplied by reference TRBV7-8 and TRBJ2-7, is GAGVSQSPRYKVAKRGQDVALRCDPISGHVSLFWYQQALGQGPEFLTYFQNEAQLDKSGLPSDRFFAERPEGSVSTLKIQRTQQEDSAVYLCASSLLGLARYEQYFGPGTRLTVT.